One and the same sample provided the 14 T cell receptor beta chains below, sequenced in a study of blood T cell repertoires in COVID-19. TCRdb's table, derived via immunoSEQ multiplex PCR, lists solely in-frame clones and lacks some. This sample yields around 46,000 clones, of which 77% are seen a single time; 15% to 20% belongs to the top ten. The sample comprised peripheral blood. The receptors here all came from a human donor with active or convalescent COVID-19. The donor label of this sample is uncertain.

This clone was counted between two and nine times. This chain links TRBV7-3 with TRBJ1-1, with unresolved D. This CDR3 has 15 residues. Trimming took off 0 bases at V and 1 base at J, with 9 bases between the two ends. Germline CDR1 and CDR2: SGHTA and FQGTGA. As DNA, the CDR3 is TGTGCCAGCAGCTTAACGTCGCACGGGAACACTGAAGCTTTCTTT. This encodes CASSLTSHGNTEAFF.

This clone occurred a few times. The gene calls are TRBV6-2 or TRBV6-3 and TRBJ2-1, with a weak D call TRBD1 (6 bases). This CDR3 is 15 amino acids long. V gave up 6 bases and J gave up 6 bases, with 18 bases separating them. CDR1 is MNHEY and CDR2 is SVGEGT in the germline V gene. The CDR3 spells CASSQVGEGGNEQFF. CDR3 coding DNA: TGTGCCAGCAGCCAGGTGGGGGAAGGGGGCAATGAGCAGTTCTTC.

This chain links TRBV28 with TRBJ1-5, with D maybe TRBD1 (6 bases). V lost 2 bases, J lost 1 base, and 12 bases lay in between. Looked up from germline, CDR1 is MDHEN and CDR2 is SYDVKM. There are 16 residues in the CDR3. CDR3 coding DNA: TGTGCCAGCAGTTTACCCGGGGGGGGCAGCAATCAGCCCCAGCATTTT. Translated: CASSLPGGGSNQPQHF.

The chain uses TRBV10-3 and TRBJ1-2; 7 positions agree with TRBD1. There are 14 residues in the CDR3. Germline CDR1 reads ENHRY; CDR2 reads SYGVKD. V shed 0 bases, J shed 6 bases, and the junction held 4 bases outside the gene matches. CDR3 region: CAISESDRAHGYTF. Here the CDR3 DNA reads TGTGCCATCAGTGAGTCCGACAGGGCCCATGGCTACACCTTC.

V and J are TRBV4-3 and TRBJ1-2; TRBD1 aligns across 10 bases. V shed 2 bases, J shed 10 bases, and the junction held 4 bases outside the gene matches. CDR1 and CDR2 (germline): LGHNA, YSLEER. The CDR3 is 13 amino acids. CDR3 coding DNA: TGCGCCAGCAGCCAACGGACAGGGGGAGCCTACACCTTC. Translation: CASSQRTGGAYTF.

This clone was observed a handful of times. The chain joins TRBV2 to TRBJ1-5; 9 bases align to TRBD1. Germline-derived CDR1 and CDR2 are SNHLY and FYNNEI. The CDR3 totals 15 residues. V trimming: 3 bases; J trimming: 4 bases; junction bases outside the gene matches: 4. The CDR3 nucleotides read TGTGCCAGCAGTGAGCGACAGGGGGATAATCAGCCCCAGCATTTT. It is translated as CASSERQGDNQPQHF.

The chain combines TRBV5-5 with TRBJ2-7; D is unclear. This CDR3 is 14 amino acids long. The germline V gene encodes CDR1 SGHKS and CDR2 YYEKEE (reference sequence). V lost 0 bases, J lost 3 bases, and 10 bases lay in between. CDR3 residues: CASSLGGSYYEQYF. CDR3 bases: TGTGCCAGCAGCTTGGGCGGTTCCTACTACGAGCAGTACTTC.

The chain is built from TRBV7-2 and TRBJ2-1; 13 nucleotides align to TRBD2. V shed 2 bases, J shed 6 bases, and the junction held 4 bases outside the gene matches. This CDR3 comprises 16 residues. Germline CDR1 is SGHTA and CDR2 is FQGNSA. CDR3 coding DNA: TGTGCCAGCAGCTTACAGACTAGCGGGAGGTCCAATGAGCAGTTCTTC. Encoded protein: CASSLQTSGRSNEQFF.

This chain uses TRBV11-3 with TRBJ1-2; D might be TRBD1 (5 bases). Germline V lookup: CDR1 SGHNT, CDR2 YENEEA. The ends were cut back, 0 bases at V and 12 bases at J, with 14 bases in the middle. There are 13 residues in the CDR3. As DNA, the CDR3 is TGTGCCAGCAGCTTAGAGGGGCCCGGGAGCCACACCTTC. This translates into CASSLEGPGSHTF.

The chain links TRBV11-3 to TRBJ2-3, with TRBD1 as a possible D gene (6 bases). CDR3 length equals 15 residues. Trimming left V 5 bases short and J 3 bases short, with 15 bases between. Germline V gene lookup returns CDR1 SGHNT and CDR2 YENEEA. CDR3 sequence: CASSLGQSPTDTQYF. Here the CDR3 DNA reads TGTGCCAGCAGCCTAGGACAGAGTCCTACAGATACGCAGTATTTT.

Remarks on this clone: One junction end disagrees with the germline gene, perhaps due to a read error. The chain employs TRBV19 and TRBJ1-1; D remains unclear. This CDR3 comprises 11 residues. Germline V lookup: CDR1 LNHDA, CDR2 SQIVND (reference sequence). The CDR3 here is CASSLDGKAFF. The CDR3 coding sequence is TGTGCCAGTAGTCTAGACGGTAAAGCTTTCTTT.

J is TRBJ2-1 and V is TRBV28; 9 nucleotides line up with TRBD1. After removal of 6 bases from V and 5 bases from J, the junction contained 8 bases not matched to a gene. The CDR3 has 15 amino acids. CDR1 and CDR2 from the germline V gene are MDHEN and SYDVKM. Here the CDR3 DNA reads TGTGCCAGCAGACCCGACAGGGGGTCACACAATGAGCAGTTCTTC. Translation: CASRPDRGSHNEQFF.

Only a few counts were recorded for this clone. The rearrangement joins TRBV3-1 (or the pseudogene TRBV3-2) to TRBJ2-7, with no clear D. Germline V gene lookup returns CDR1 LGHDT and CDR2 YNNKEL (reference sequence). Trimming took off 0 bases at V and 5 bases at J, with 14 bases between the two ends. The CDR3 contains 15 residues. For the CDR3, the DNA is TGTGCCAGCAGCCAAGATCGGCTAGAAACGAACGAGCAGTACTTC. It specifies CASSQDRLETNEQYF.

This clone turned up a few times. V is TRBV28 and J is TRBJ1-2, with 12 bases that match TRBD1. J gave up 7 bases and V 5 bases, and 11 bases lay outside the gene matches. The CDR3 runs to 16 residues. Germline assignment: CDR1 MDHEN and CDR2 SYDVKM. The CDR3 is CASSAPGTGGRAGYTF. The CDR3 DNA reads TGTGCCAGCAGTGCGCCCGGGACAGGGGGCCGTGCTGGCTACACCTTC.